This TCR beta chain emerged from a study of blood T cell repertoires in COVID-19. Study-level information: Acute-phase and convalescent COVID-19 samples originated in the United States, Italy and Spain. The analysed material was cDNA or gDNA that came from T cells, B-cell-depleted T cells, or PBMCs.

As processed by the authors: Amplification of reference gene primers provided the estimated nucleated cell counts. Sequencing was performed with immunoSEQ multiplex PCR; in TCRdb, only in-frame clones are kept and a portion is missing. The DNA gave D and trimming, while V, J and clone size come from that table. The sample lists roughly 100,000 clones; around 84% were seen once. Sequencing input: peripheral blood. This receptor was obtained from a woman of 80 years or more with acute or convalescent COVID-19.

The CDR3 spells CAWSLGQGDQPQHF. The CDR3 region has the DNA TGTGCCTGGAGCTTGGGACAAGGGGATCAGCCCCAGCATTTT. J is TRBJ1-5 and V is TRBV30; D perhaps matches TRBD1 (6 bases). The CDR3 runs 14 residues. V was pared by 3 bases and J by 5 bases, with 14 bases between. CDR1 and CDR2 from the germline V gene are GTSNPN and SVGIG (reference sequence). Combining the CDR3 with reference TRBV30 and TRBJ1-5 gives the whole variable domain SQTIHQWPATLVQPVGSPLSLECTVEGTSNPNLYWYRQAAGRGLQLLFYSVGIGQISSEVPQNLSASRPQDRQFILSSKKLLLSDSGFYLCAWSLGQGDQPQHFGDGTRLSIL.